This T cell receptor beta chain was sequenced in a study of blood T cells in healthy people across ages. Study overall: Roughly one uniquely barcoded beta molecule per two T cells was captured.

Study outcomes and limitations: Diversity figures based on one million T cells were deemed too low.

All donors came from Russia, were Caucasian and healthy, and spanned ages roughly 6 to 95. Sample-barcoded 5' priming and a J-beta primer mix drove a second PCR of 7 to 11 cycles. Every cDNA molecule carried a tag from a template-switch adaptor bearing 12 random nucleotides. TCRdb reprocessed the 5' RACE reads via MiXCR and lists one record per CDR3 protein. The sample holds 540,000 or so distinct CDR3 sequences, approximately 25% seen once. There are 17 residues in the CDR3. V dropped 0 bases and J dropped 3 bases, with 14 bases sitting between them. Germline CDR1 and CDR2: LGHNA and YNFKEQ. In the case of this clonotype: Its antigen is not known.

The chain carries TRBV4-2 and TRBJ1-4; D remains ambiguous. The sequenced material came from blood. The sequence was collected from a woman in her 70s in good health. Here the CDR3 DNA reads TGTGCCAGCAGCCAAGATGTCGGGTTAGGGTCTAATGAAAAACTGTTTTTT. It yields the protein CASSQDVGLGSNEKLFF.